The 24 T cell receptor beta chains given below trace back to one sample, sequenced in a study of regulatory T cells in long-lasting Graves disease. HTBI primers from iRepertoire and Arm-PCR of CDR3 regions yielded the TCR beta libraries. TCRdb re-called the multiplex PCR reads with MiXCR, one entry per CDR3 protein. Here the sample spans about 320,000 distinct CDR3 sequences, 15% to 20% being singletons. Noted time point: newly diagnosed GD, antithyroid drugs for less than 3 months. From PBMCs, RNA was extracted and then used to make the TCR library. The source material was peripheral blood mononuclear cells (PBMCs), sampled at new diagnosis, from a patient treated with antithyroid drugs. These TCRs come from a female donor with Graves disease.

This chain uses TRBV7-6 with TRBJ2-1; tentatively, D is TRBD2 (5 bases). The V and J ends lost 3 bases and 6 bases respectively, with 9 bases between them. The germline V gene has CDR1 SGHVS and CDR2 FNYEAQ. The CDR3 covers 13 residues. CDR3 sequence reads: CASSFGESNEQFF. For the CDR3, the DNA is TGTGCCAGCAGCTTCGGGGAGAGCAATGAGCAGTTCTTC.

This rearrangement joins TRBV28 to TRBJ1-5; possibly TRBD1 for D (6 bases). CDR1 is MDHEN and CDR2 is SYDVKM in the germline V gene. The CDR3 runs to 15 residues. V gave up 7 bases and J gave up 6 bases, with 19 bases separating them. The CDR3 sequence: CASIPAGGRGQPQHF. CDR3 DNA: TGTGCCAGCATCCCGGCGGGGGGGCGAGGTCAGCCCCAGCATTTT.

This chain connects TRBV20-1 to TRBJ2-1, with TRBD1 matching over 8 bases. The CDR3 covers 15 residues. The V and J ends lost 6 bases and 5 bases, in that order; junction bases with no gene match: 12. The germline gives CDR1 DFQATT, CDR2 SNEGSKA (reference sequence). CDR3 region: CSASNPGGADNEQFF. The CDR3 bases are TGCAGTGCATCGAACCCAGGGGGCGCGGACAATGAGCAGTTCTTC.

This clonotype was seen only once. The V gene is TRBV6-2 or TRBV6-3, the J gene TRBJ2-5, with TRBD2 matching 9 bases. This CDR3 is 13 amino acids long. Germline V gene lookup returns CDR1 MNHEY and CDR2 SVGEGT. Germline trimming cut 7 bases from V and 4 bases from J; bases unmatched to any gene: 4. CDR3 sequence: CASNPLAGETQYF. The CDR3 DNA sequence: TGTGCCAGCAACCCACTAGCGGGAGAGACCCAGTACTTC.

This clonotype was seen a single time. The CDR3 bases are TGTGCCAGCAGCGGTGGGGGGGCGTACAAGAATGAGCAGTTCTTC. It codes for CASSGGGAYKNEQFF. The chain couples TRBV12-3 or TRBV12-4 to TRBJ2-1; D may be TRBD2 (7 bases). With 6 bases removed from V and 7 bases from J, the gap between germline ends came to 19 bases. This CDR3 has 15 amino acids.

This clonotype appeared a few times. The chain uses TRBV24-1 and TRBJ2-1; unclear D gene. The length of the CDR3 is 14 residues. V lost 5 bases, J lost 5 bases, and 12 bases lay in between. Germline V gives CDR1 KGHDR, CDR2 SFDVKD. The CDR3 sequence: CATSALDSHNEQFF. The CDR3, as DNA: TGTGCCACCAGTGCTCTGGATAGCCACAATGAGCAGTTCTTC.

This clonotype was picked up many times. This chain links TRBV29-1 with TRBJ2-1, with 16 bases fitting TRBD2. Germline loops: CDR1 SQVTM, CDR2 ANQGSEA. This CDR3 region has 17 residues. Trimming at V came to 1 base and at J to 6 bases, leaving 6 bases not matched to a gene. The CDR3 protein is CSVEGRGTSGRGNEQFF. The CDR3 nucleotides read TGCAGCGTTGAAGGGAGGGGGACTAGCGGGAGGGGCAATGAGCAGTTCTTC.

At least ten counts were recorded for this clonotype. The chain is built from TRBV15 and TRBJ2-5; 7 bases align to TRBD2. Germline values: CDR1 LNHNV, CDR2 YYDKDF (reference sequence). The CDR3 runs 14 residues. V shed 1 base, J shed 4 bases, and the junction held 3 bases outside the gene matches. The CDR3 sequence: CATSRGGGGETQYF. The CDR3 coding sequence is TGTGCCACCAGCAGAGGGGGCGGGGGAGAGACCCAGTACTTC.

Comment on this clonotype: This may arise from a read error, as a much more abundant clone is one base away. The rearrangement joins TRBV6-2 or TRBV6-3 to TRBJ2-7, with D tentatively TRBD1 (5 bases). This CDR3 spans 15 amino acids. The V gene lost 6 bases and the J gene lost 12 bases, with 27 bases spanning the gap. Germline CDR1 reads MNHEY; CDR2 reads SVGEGT. The CDR3 DNA follows: TGTGCCAGCAGACCAAATCGAAATGGGGCGCCTTTGCGGTACTTC. This translates into CASRPNRNGAPLRYF.

This sequence joins TRBV2 and TRBJ1-2; 9 bases align to TRBD1. Germline V lookup: CDR1 SNHLY, CDR2 FYNNEI. CDR3 length: 18 amino acids. V lost 6 bases, J lost 2 bases, and 16 bases stayed unmatched. The CDR3 loop reads CASRNLGTGLFSNYGYTF. In DNA, the CDR3 is TGTGCCAGCAGAAACCTCGGGACAGGGCTTTTTTCCAACTATGGCTACACCTTC.

This chain uses TRBV2 with TRBJ2-4; D is unresolved. Germline lookup yields CDR1 SNHLY and CDR2 FYNNEI. V gave up 5 bases and J gave up 11 bases, with 10 bases separating them. The CDR3 covers 11 residues. The CDR3 DNA reads TGTGCCAGCAGTAGTTTCGGATTTCAGTACTTC. This encodes CASSSFGFQYF.

This clonotype was detected ten times or more. The genes are TRBV19 and TRBJ2-1; D may match TRBD1 or TRBD2 (5 bases each). V was shortened by 4 bases and J by 10 bases, with 14 bases between the two germline ends. The CDR3 consists of 13 residues. From germline, CDR1 is LNHDA and CDR2 SQIVND (reference sequence). The CDR3: CASSRGKGWEQFF. CDR3 in DNA: TGTGCCAGTAGTAGGGGGAAGGGTTGGGAGCAGTTCTTC.

This clonotype was recorded many times. The chain has TRBV7-6 and TRBJ2-4; no firm D call. The V gene's germline CDR1 is SGHVS and CDR2 FNYEAQ. Trimming stripped 6 bases from V and 8 bases from J, with 14 bases between. The CDR3 totals 13 residues. The CDR3 DNA reads TGTGCCAGCAGTCTATCGGTCATTGACATTCAGTACTTC. This encodes CASSLSVIDIQYF.

The chain is built from TRBV28 and TRBJ1-6; 9 positions match TRBD1. After removal of 6 bases from V and 11 bases from J, the junction contained 11 bases not matched to a gene. The CDR3 runs 15 residues. The germline V gene has CDR1 MDHEN and CDR2 SYDVKM. CDR3 DNA sequence: TGTGCCAGCAGCTCCTGGGACAGGGCCTATCCACCCCTCCACTTT. Amino acid sequence: CASSSWDRAYPPLHF.

This chain joins TRBV7-6 and TRBJ2-5; D gene ambiguous. CDR3 length equals 15 residues. The V gene's germline CDR1 is SGHVS and CDR2 FNYEAQ. The V end lost 3 bases, the J end lost 6 bases, and 17 bases lay between the germline ends. CDR3 DNA sequence: TGTGCCAGCAGCTTGAGTCCTTTGGGGTGGCAGACCCAGTACTTC. It yields the protein CASSLSPLGWQTQYF.

A few counts support this clonotype. Its ends do not fully match the called genes, so a read error is possible. The chain uses TRBV10-2 and TRBJ2-2; D perhaps matches TRBD2 (5 bases). CDR1 and CDR2 from the germline V gene are WSHSY and SAAADI. The CDR3 consists of 19 residues. The CDR3 DNA is TGTGCCAGCAGTGAGGCGCTTTTAATTTGGGCCGTTAACACCGGGGAGCCGTTTTTT. Translation gives CASSEALLIWAVNTGEPFF.

Many counts were recorded for this clonotype. In DNA form, the CDR3 reads TGTGCCAGCAGCTACGTCTTGGACGTTGTGAGCACAGATACGCAGTATTTT. Translation gives CASSYVLDVVSTDTQYF. This chain connects TRBV6-5 to TRBJ2-3; unclear D gene. Germline V gives CDR1 MNHEY, CDR2 SVGAGI. The V gene lost 6 bases and the J gene lost 0 bases, with 19 bases spanning the gap. The CDR3 length is 17 residues.

This clonotype was seen many times. The V call is TRBV5-5, the J call TRBJ2-5; no clear D. Germline V gene lookup returns CDR1 SGHKS and CDR2 YYEKEE (reference sequence). CDR3 length: 12 amino acids. The V end lost 2 bases, the J end lost 4 bases, and 6 bases lay between the germline ends. This CDR3 is CASSLGAETQYF. For the CDR3, the DNA is TGTGCCAGCAGCTTAGGTGCAGAGACCCAGTACTTC.

As to this clonotype: A far larger clone is one nucleotide away, so this likely arose from a read error. The chain joins TRBV12-3 or TRBV12-4 to TRBJ2-1; TRBD1 agrees at 7 bases. The last part of the DNA fits TRBJ2-5 better; the J call may be wrong. The CDR3 sequence is 13 residues long. The CDR3 bases are TGTGCCAGCAGTTTCAGGGGGTCCGAGACCCAGTACTTC. It yields the protein CASSFRGSETQYF.

There are many counts of this clonotype. J is TRBJ2-3 and V is TRBV7-2, with 8 bases aligning to TRBD2. Germline CDR1 is SGHTA and CDR2 is FQGNSA. The CDR3 sequence is 15 residues long. Trimming cost V 5 bases and J 1 base; bases outside gene matches: 5. In DNA form, the CDR3 reads TGTGCCAGCAGCCTACGGGAGGGCCGCACAGATACGCAGTATTTT. Its protein is CASSLREGRTDTQYF.

This clonotype was counted many times. The chain recombines TRBV28 with TRBJ2-3, with a possible D match to TRBD2 (6 bases). Germline CDR1 reads MDHEN; CDR2 reads SYDVKM. Trimming took 5 bases from V and 2 from J, leaving 17 bases between them. This CDR3 is 16 amino acids long. The CDR3 loop is CASSPLGGGNTDTQYF. The CDR3 DNA is TGTGCCAGCAGTCCCCTTGGTGGCGGGAACACAGATACGCAGTATTTT.

Ten or more counts support this clonotype. This chain uses TRBV12-3 or TRBV12-4 with TRBJ2-5; TRBD2 aligns across 7 bases. There are 15 residues in the CDR3. V lost 5 bases, J lost 5 bases, and 11 bases stayed unmatched. CDR3 nucleotides: TGTGCCAGCAGTCTTCAGACTAGCTTGGAGGAGACCCAGTACTTC. It encodes CASSLQTSLEETQYF.

As regards this clonotype: This may stem from a read error, because a much larger clone lies one nucleotide away. This chain's CDR3 is CDSSSRLSLGQETQYF. The CDR3 DNA follows: TGTGACAGCAGCTCCCGGCTTAGTTTGGGACAAGAGACCCAGTACTTC. The chain employs TRBV12-3 or TRBV12-4 and TRBJ2-5; D not certain. There are 16 residues in the CDR3.

This clonotype came up many times. The rearrangement links TRBV2 to TRBJ2-5; D possibly corresponds to TRBD2 (8 bases). Germline V gene lookup returns CDR1 SNHLY and CDR2 FYNNEI. CDR3 length equals 15 residues. Trimming removed 11 bases from V and 0 bases from J, with 19 bases in between. The CDR3 region is CAGREGDSYQETQYF. The CDR3 DNA sequence: TGTGCCGGCCGGGAGGGGGACAGCTACCAAGAGACCCAGTACTTC. The full variable domain, rest sourced from reference TRBV2 and TRBJ2-5, is EPEVTQTPSHQVTQMGQEVILRCVPISNHLYFYWYRQILGQKVEFLVSFYNNEISEKSEIFDDQFSVERPDGSNFTLKIRSTKLEDSAMYFCAGREGDSYQETQYFGPGTRLLVL.